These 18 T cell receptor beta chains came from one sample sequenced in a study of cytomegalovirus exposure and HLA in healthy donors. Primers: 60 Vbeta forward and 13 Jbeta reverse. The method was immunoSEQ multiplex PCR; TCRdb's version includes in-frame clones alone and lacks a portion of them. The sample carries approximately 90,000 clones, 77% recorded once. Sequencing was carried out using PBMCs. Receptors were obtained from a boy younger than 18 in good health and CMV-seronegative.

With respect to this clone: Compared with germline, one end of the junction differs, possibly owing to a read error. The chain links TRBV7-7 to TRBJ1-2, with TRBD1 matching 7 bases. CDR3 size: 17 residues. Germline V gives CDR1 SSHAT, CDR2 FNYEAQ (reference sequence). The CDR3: CASSHRLGQDFMESYTF. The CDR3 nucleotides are TGTGCTAGCAGCCATCGCCTAGGACAGGACTTTATGGAAAGCTACACCTTC.

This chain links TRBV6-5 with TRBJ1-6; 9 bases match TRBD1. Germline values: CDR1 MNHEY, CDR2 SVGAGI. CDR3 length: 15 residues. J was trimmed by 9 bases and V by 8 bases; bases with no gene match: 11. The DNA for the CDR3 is TGTGCCAGCGGGACCGGACAGGGGATCGGTTCACCCCTCCACTTT. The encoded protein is CASGTGQGIGSPLHF.

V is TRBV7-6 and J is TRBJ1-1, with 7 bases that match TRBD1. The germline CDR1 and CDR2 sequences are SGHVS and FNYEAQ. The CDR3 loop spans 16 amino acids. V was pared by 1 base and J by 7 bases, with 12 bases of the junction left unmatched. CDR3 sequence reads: CASSLERTGKAVEAFF. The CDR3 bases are TGTGCCAGCAGCTTAGAACGGACAGGCAAAGCGGTTGAAGCTTTCTTT.

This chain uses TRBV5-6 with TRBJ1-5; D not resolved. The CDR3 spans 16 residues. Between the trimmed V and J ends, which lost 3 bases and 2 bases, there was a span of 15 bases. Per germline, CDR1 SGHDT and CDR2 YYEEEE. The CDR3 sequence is CASSSRRPLGNQPQHF. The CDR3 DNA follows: TGTGCCAGCAGCTCGCGCAGGCCCTTGGGCAATCAGCCCCAGCATTTT.

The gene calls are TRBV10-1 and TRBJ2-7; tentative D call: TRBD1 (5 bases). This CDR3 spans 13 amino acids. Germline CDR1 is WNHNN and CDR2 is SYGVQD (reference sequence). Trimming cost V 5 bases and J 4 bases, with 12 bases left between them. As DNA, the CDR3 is TGCGCCAGCAGTTCAGGGCAGACGTACGAGCAGTACTTC. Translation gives CASSSGQTYEQYF.

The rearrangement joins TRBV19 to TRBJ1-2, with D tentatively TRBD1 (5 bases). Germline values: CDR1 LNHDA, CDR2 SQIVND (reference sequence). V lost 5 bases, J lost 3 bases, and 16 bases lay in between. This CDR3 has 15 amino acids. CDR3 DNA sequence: TGTGCCAGTAGTCCGCACTCGCCGGGGGACTATGGCTACACCTTC. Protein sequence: CASSPHSPGDYGYTF.

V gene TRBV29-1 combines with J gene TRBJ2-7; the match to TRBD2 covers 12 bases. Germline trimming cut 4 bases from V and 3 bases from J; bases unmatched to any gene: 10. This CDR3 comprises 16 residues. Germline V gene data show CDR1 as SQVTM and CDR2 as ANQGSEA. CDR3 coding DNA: TGCAGCGTTGGGACTAGCGGGACACACCTGCTCTACGAGCAGTACTTC. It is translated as CSVGTSGTHLLYEQYF.

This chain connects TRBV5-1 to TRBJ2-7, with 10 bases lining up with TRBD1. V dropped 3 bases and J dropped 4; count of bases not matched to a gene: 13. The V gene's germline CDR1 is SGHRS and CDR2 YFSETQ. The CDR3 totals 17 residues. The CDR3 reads CASSSTLAWTGGYEQYF. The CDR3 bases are TGCGCCAGCAGCTCGACCCTAGCCTGGACAGGGGGATACGAGCAGTACTTC.

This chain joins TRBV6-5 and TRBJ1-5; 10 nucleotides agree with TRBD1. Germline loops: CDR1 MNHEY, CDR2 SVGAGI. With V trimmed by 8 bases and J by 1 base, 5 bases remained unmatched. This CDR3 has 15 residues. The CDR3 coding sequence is TGTGCCAGCGCCCCGGACAGGGGGAGCAATCAGCCCCAGCATTTT. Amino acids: CASAPDRGSNQPQHF.

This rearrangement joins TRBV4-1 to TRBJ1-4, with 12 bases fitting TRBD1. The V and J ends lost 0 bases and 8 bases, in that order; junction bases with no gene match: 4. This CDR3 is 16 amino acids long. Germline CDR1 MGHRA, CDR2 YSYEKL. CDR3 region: CASSQDSGTGGEKLFF. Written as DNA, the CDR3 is TGCGCCAGCAGCCAAGATTCCGGGACAGGGGGCGAAAAACTGTTTTTT.

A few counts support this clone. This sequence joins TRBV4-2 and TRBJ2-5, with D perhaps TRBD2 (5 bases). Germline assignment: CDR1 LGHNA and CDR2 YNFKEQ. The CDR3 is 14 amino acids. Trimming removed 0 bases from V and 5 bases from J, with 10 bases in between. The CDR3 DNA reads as TGTGCCAGCAGCCAAGATTGGGGAGCGGAGACCCAGTACTTC. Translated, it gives CASSQDWGAETQYF.

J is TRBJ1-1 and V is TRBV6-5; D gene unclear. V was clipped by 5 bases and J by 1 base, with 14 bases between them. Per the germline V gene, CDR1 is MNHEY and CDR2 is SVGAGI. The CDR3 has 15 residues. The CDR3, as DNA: TGTGCCAGCAGTCGCACCCCGCCCAGGAACACTGAAGCTTTCTTT. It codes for CASSRTPPRNTEAFF.

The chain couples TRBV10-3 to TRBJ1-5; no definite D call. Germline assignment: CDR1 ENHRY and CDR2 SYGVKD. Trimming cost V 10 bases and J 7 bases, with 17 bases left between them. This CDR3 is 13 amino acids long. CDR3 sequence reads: CATGGRVDQPQHF. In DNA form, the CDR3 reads TGTGCCACCGGAGGGAGGGTAGACCAGCCCCAGCATTTT.

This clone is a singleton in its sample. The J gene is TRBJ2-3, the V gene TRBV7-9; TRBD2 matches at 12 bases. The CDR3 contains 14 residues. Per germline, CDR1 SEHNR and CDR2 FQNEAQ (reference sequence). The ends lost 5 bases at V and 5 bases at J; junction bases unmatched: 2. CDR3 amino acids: CASSQGLAGDTQYF. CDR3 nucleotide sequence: TGTGCCAGCAGCCAGGGACTAGCGGGAGATACGCAGTATTTT.

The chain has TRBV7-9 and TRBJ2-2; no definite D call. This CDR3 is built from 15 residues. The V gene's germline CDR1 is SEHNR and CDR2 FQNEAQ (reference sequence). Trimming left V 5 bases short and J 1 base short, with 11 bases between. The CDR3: CASSPTPGNTGELFF. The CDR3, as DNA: TGTGCCAGCAGCCCAACCCCAGGGAACACCGGGGAGCTGTTTTTT.

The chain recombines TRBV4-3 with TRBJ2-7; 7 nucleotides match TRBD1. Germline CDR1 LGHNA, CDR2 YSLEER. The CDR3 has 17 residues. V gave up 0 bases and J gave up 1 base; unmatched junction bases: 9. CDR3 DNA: TGCGCCAGCAGCCAAGACCTGACAGGGAGAAGGTCCTACGAGCAGTACTTC. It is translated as CASSQDLTGRRSYEQYF.

The CDR3: CASSKQGPGANVLTF. The CDR3, as DNA: TGTGCCAGCAGCAAACAGGGTCCTGGGGCCAACGTCCTGACTTTC. The chain is built from TRBV9 and TRBJ2-6, with D tentatively TRBD1 (6 bases). V was pared by 4 bases and J by 2 bases, with 10 bases between. The germline V gene encodes CDR1 SGDLS and CDR2 YYNGEE. This CDR3 is built from 15 residues.

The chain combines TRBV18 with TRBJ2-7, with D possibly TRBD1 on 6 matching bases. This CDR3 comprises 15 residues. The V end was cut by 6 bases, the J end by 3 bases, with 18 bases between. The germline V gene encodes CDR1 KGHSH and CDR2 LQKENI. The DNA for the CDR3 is TGTGCCAGCTCCCACGGACGGGACAAATACTACGAGCAGTACTTC. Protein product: CASSHGRDKYYEQYF.